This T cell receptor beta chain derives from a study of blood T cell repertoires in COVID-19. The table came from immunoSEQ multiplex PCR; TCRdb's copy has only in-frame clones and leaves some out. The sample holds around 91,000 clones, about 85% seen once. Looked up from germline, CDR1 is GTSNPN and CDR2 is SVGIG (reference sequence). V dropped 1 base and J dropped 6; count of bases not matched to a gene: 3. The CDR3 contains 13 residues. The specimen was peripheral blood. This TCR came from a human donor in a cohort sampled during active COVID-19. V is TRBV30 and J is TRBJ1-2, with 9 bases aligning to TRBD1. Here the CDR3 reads CAWSARTGDGYTF. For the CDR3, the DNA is TGTGCCTGGAGTGCCCGGACAGGGGATGGCTACACCTTC.